One and the same sample provided the 14 T cell receptor beta chains below, sequenced in a study of high-grade serous ovarian cancer treatment subgroups. The method was immunoSEQ multiplex PCR; TCRdb's version includes in-frame clones alone and lacks a portion of them. The table lists roughly 4,800 clones, 60% to 80% of them singletons, with about 11% in the top ten. Tumor tissue was taken before any definitive surgery or chemotherapy was given. Sample: tumor tissue. These receptor sequences come from a human donor with high-grade serous ovarian cancer.

The chain carries TRBV7-8 and TRBJ2-3; perhaps TRBD2 as D (5 bases). This CDR3 has 14 amino acids. CDR1 is SGHVS and CDR2 is FQNEAQ in the germline V gene. With 7 bases removed from V and 1 base from J, the gap between germline ends came to 12 bases. As DNA, the CDR3 is TGTGCCAGCAATTATGGGAGACGCACAGATACGCAGTATTTT. This sequence encodes CASNYGRRTDTQYF.

This clone was counted only a few times. This chain connects TRBV25-1 to TRBJ1-2; D remains ambiguous. V was trimmed by 1 base and J by 2 bases, leaving 14 bases between them. CDR3 size: 16 residues. CDR1 is MGHDK and CDR2 is SYGVNS in the germline V gene. The CDR3 region is CASSEWFLGGNYGYTF. CDR3 nucleotides: TGTGCCAGCAGTGAATGGTTCCTAGGCGGGAACTATGGCTACACCTTC.

The chain joins TRBV13 to TRBJ2-2, with no clear D. The CDR3 spans 15 residues. Per the germline V gene, CDR1 is PRHDT and CDR2 is FYEKMQ (reference sequence). Trimming removed 5 bases from V and 3 bases from J, with 13 bases in between. As DNA, the CDR3 is TGTGCCAGCAGCGTACGGTCAGCCTACACCGGGGAGCTGTTTTTT. This translates into CASSVRSAYTGELFF.

V usage is TRBV5-4 and J usage is TRBJ2-2; 8 bases are shared with TRBD1. CDR1 is SGHNT and CDR2 is YYREEE in the germline V gene (reference sequence). After removal of 2 bases from V and 4 bases from J, the junction contained 1 base not matched to a gene. This CDR3 has 14 residues. CDR3 in DNA: TGTGCCAGCAGCTTTACAGGGGGCACCGGGGAGCTGTTTTTT. Protein product: CASSFTGGTGELFF.

As to this clone: This sample includes further DNA sequences coding for the same CDR3. The gene calls are TRBV2 and TRBJ1-1, with D maybe TRBD1 (6 bases). In germline, CDR1 is SNHLY, CDR2 FYNNEI. V was trimmed by 3 bases and J by 0 bases, leaving 8 bases between them. This CDR3 is built from 14 residues. In DNA form, the CDR3 reads TGTGCCAGCAGTGAGGGACAATTGAACACTGAAGCTTTCTTT. This translates into CASSEGQLNTEAFF.

The chain is built from TRBV4-3 and TRBJ2-1; D is perhaps TRBD1 or TRBD2 (5 bases each). The germline V gene has CDR1 LGHNA and CDR2 YSLEER. V shed 1 base and J shed 9 bases, with 13 bases lying between them. The CDR3 consists of 14 residues. The CDR3 region is CASSQGRGAAEQFF. CDR3 nucleotide sequence: TGCGCCAGCAGCCAAGGGCGAGGGGCTGCTGAGCAGTTCTTC.

The chain carries TRBV6-1 and TRBJ1-5, with D possibly matching TRBD1 (5 bases). V was clipped by 3 bases and J by 0 bases, with 12 bases between them. Germline values: CDR1 MNHNS, CDR2 SASEGT. The length of the CDR3 is 16 residues. CDR3 coding DNA: TGTGCCAGCAGTGAGGTCTGGAGGGGTAGCAATCAGCCCCAGCATTTT. Amino acid sequence: CASSEVWRGSNQPQHF.

The V gene is TRBV6-5, the J gene TRBJ1-1, with TRBD1 as a possible D gene (5 bases). This CDR3 is built from 14 residues. From germline, CDR1 is MNHEY and CDR2 SVGAGI. Trimming cost V 5 bases and J 0 bases, with 10 bases left between them. CDR3 residues: CASSRQRMNTEAFF. The CDR3 nucleotides are TGTGCCAGCAGTAGACAGAGAATGAACACTGAAGCTTTCTTT.

A few counts support this clone. The chain links TRBV5-1 to TRBJ2-3; D is possibly TRBD2 (6 bases). The CDR3 loop spans 16 amino acids. Germline V CDR1 and CDR2: SGHRS, YFSETQ. Trimming took 0 bases from V and 6 from J, leaving 17 bases between them. Here the CDR3 DNA reads TGCGCCAGCAGCTTGGTCGGGACTGACCTTGGGGATACGCAGTATTTT. This encodes CASSLVGTDLGDTQYF.

The chain recombines TRBV27 with TRBJ1-6; tentative D call: TRBD1 (5 bases). Germline V gives CDR1 MNHEY, CDR2 SMNVEV (reference sequence). V dropped 4 bases and J dropped 7 bases, with 11 bases sitting between them. The CDR3 spans 14 residues. The DNA for the CDR3 is TGTGCCAGCAGTTCCCTTCGACAGAATTCACCCCTCCACTTT. Translated: CASSSLRQNSPLHF.

CDR3 region: CASSSVFGTGGYTF. The CDR3 DNA sequence: TGTGCCAGCAGCTCCGTGTTTGGGACTGGTGGCTACACCTTC. The chain has TRBV9 and TRBJ1-2; a weak D match, TRBD1 (5 bases). CDR3 length equals 14 residues. Germline V gene sequence: CDR1 SGDLS, CDR2 YYNGEE. Deletions cut 4 bases from V and 7 bases from J, with 17 bases between.

This clone is large by share. J is TRBJ2-7 and V is TRBV6-5, with D perhaps matching TRBD2 (7 bases). This CDR3 spans 15 amino acids. The germline V gene has CDR1 MNHEY and CDR2 SVGAGI. V shed 0 bases and J shed 7 bases, with 16 bases lying between them. CDR3 nucleotides: TGTGCCAGCAGTTACTCCCCAAGCGAGGGGGGGGAGCAGTACTTC. Its protein product is CASSYSPSEGGEQYF.

V usage is TRBV9 and J usage is TRBJ2-3; D gene unclear. Germline assignment: CDR1 SGDLS and CDR2 YYNGEE. V lost 1 base and J lost 0, with 3 bases in between. The CDR3 runs 13 residues. The CDR3 DNA is TGTGCCAGCAGCGTACTCAGCACAGATACGCAGTATTTT. The encoded protein is CASSVLSTDTQYF.

This rearrangement joins TRBV6-6 to TRBJ1-6; D perhaps matches TRBD1 (5 bases). Trimming left V 9 bases short and J 6 bases short, with 12 bases between. Germline CDR1 reads MNHNY; CDR2 reads SVGAGI (reference sequence). The CDR3 is 13 residues long. The CDR3 region has the DNA TGTGCCAGTGTCAGGGTTAGTAATTCACCCCTCCACTTT. Its protein is CASVRVSNSPLHF.